The sequence of this T cell receptor beta chain was determined in a study of T cell repertoires in cytomegalovirus infection (dated 2019 in TCRdb). In the study overall: Alongside well-studied HLA-B-restricted epitopes, the peptide stimulations were aimed at recently identified HLA-C-restricted CMV epitopes, whose presentation resists viral immunomodulation. Donor HLA type was relevant to the analysis, because carriage of CMV infection together with the matching HLA type was indicated by public TCR beta signatures. On the study overall, not on this receptor specifically: Cumulative frequency of public TCR beta family members discriminated carriers of CMV infection plus the relevant HLA type in this cohort and an independent approximately 350-donor cohort. The ex vivo response was dominated by HLA-C-restricted CMV-specific TCR beta clonotypes, which also provided the single most frequent clonotype in two of eight donors.

The treatment or condition tag for this specimen amounts to: in vitro stimulation with specific CMV peptide epitopes to enrich CMV-specific T cells. TCRdb shows the sequencer as Illumina HiSeq 1500. The raw public data were reprocessed by TCRdb itself: fastp quality trimming at Q25, MiXCR clonotype calling, in-frame beta chains only. Each entry merges the rows of one CDR3 protein and shows their most common DNA and genes. The sample table records a few hundred thousand distinct CDR3 sequences; about 42% of these occur just once. Of the sample, about 39% is held by the ten largest clones. In regard to this clonotype: There is no known antigen for this receptor. No base-level quality is on record; no much larger clone is a single base apart.

Sample: cultured PBMCs, taken from culture after CMV antigen stimulation. The clonotype comes from a human donor in good health (CMV status not recorded). Some clones in this sample may be carry-over from other donors' samples.

The base sequence is TGTGCCAGCTCACCTCGACAGGGAATAGGTGAAAAACTGTTTTTT. Its protein product is CASSPRQGIGEKLFF. Rearrangement joined TRBV18 to TRBJ1-4, and 7 junctional nucleotides match TRBD1. At the junction V is shortened by 3 bases and J by 7 bases; bases outside the gene matches: 8. CDR3 length: 15 amino acids, cysteine to phenylalanine. The entry retains the CDR3 DNA only, 45 bases that are in frame from base 1. CDR1 is given as KGHSH and CDR2 as LQKENI, both from the germline V gene.